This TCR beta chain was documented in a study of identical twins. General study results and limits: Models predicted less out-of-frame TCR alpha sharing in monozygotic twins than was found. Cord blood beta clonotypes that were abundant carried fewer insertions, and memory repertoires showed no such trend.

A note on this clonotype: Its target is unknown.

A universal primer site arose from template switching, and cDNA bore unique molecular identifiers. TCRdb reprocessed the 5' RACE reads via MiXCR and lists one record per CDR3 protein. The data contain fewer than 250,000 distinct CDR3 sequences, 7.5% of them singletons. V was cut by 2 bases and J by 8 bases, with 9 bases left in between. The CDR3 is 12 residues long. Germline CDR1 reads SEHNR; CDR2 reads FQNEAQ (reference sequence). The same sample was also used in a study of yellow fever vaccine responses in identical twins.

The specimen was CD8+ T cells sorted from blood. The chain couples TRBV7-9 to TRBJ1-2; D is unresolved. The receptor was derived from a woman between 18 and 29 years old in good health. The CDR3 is CASSLFPGGYTF. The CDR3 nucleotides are TGTGCCAGCAGCTTATTTCCGGGAGGCTACACCTTC. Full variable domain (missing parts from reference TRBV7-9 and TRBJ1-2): DTGVSQNPRHKITKRGQNVTFRCDPISEHNRLYWYRQTLGQGPEFLTYFQNEAQLEKSRLLSDRFSAERPKGSFSTLEIQRTEQGDSAMYLCASSLFPGGYTFGSGTRLTVV.